The following is a T cell receptor beta chain sequence with its context. The target antigen is unknown. The CDR3 has 15 residues. Trimming removed 3 bases from V and 4 bases from J, with 12 bases in between. CDR1 is LGHDT and CDR2 is YNNKEL in the germline V gene (reference sequence). The time point denotes: newly diagnosed GD, antithyroid drugs for less than 3 months. From RNA extracted from PBMCs, the TCR library was made. This specimen belongs to a study of regulatory T cells in long-lasting Graves disease. Sequencing libraries for TCR beta were prepared with iRepertoire HTBI primers and Arm-PCR of CDR3 regions. TCRdb re-analysed the multiplex PCR reads in MiXCR, keeping a single row per CDR3 protein. The sample carries around 320,000 distinct CDR3 sequences, 16% recorded once. Findings and caveats of the study: It was in persistent disease that TRBV28, TRBJ1-2 and TRBJ2-5 were favored.

These sequences were also reported in another study, on T cells in Graves' hyperthyroidism and ophthalmopathy. Per that paper: Disease duration under 2 months; hyperthyroidism patients were aged 18 to 65.

The sequenced sample was peripheral blood mononuclear cells (PBMCs), obtained at new diagnosis, from a patient treated with antithyroid drugs. The receptor was isolated from a man in his forties with Graves disease. J is TRBJ2-2 and V is TRBV3-1; D may match TRBD1 or TRBD2 (6 bases each). CDR3 DNA sequence: TGTGCCAGCAGCCAGCCGGGGGCGACCACCGGGGAGCTGTTTTTT. Translated, it gives CASSQPGATTGELFF. The variable domain in full, with the rest retrieved from reference TRBV3-1 and TRBJ2-2, is DTAVSQTPKYLVTQMGNDKSIKCEQNLGHDTMYWYKQDSKKFLKIMFSYNNKELIINETVPNRFSPKSPDKAHLNLHINSLELGDSAVYFCASSQPGATTGELFFGEGSRLTVL.